A selection of T cell receptor beta chains follows, all from one sample in a study of shared clonotypes between healthy human individuals. The protocol was immunoSEQ multiplex PCR, while the TCRdb copy is restricted to in-frame clones and leaves out a portion. Here the sample spans roughly 2.2 million clones, approximately 95% being singletons. The specimen sequenced was naive CD4+ T cells from PBMCs. The receptors originated from a man aged 18 to 29 in good health. Some clones in this sample may be carry-over from other donors' samples. Both conserved end residues are part of each CDR3. Fields, in order: clone size, D gene, J gene, V gene, CDR3 DNA, CDR3 protein. D genes are given only for firm matches. A row's size may be missing; if present it is once, few, many or a size class.

size: -; D: -; J: TRBJ1-2; V: TRBV28; DNA: TGTGCCAGCAGCCTTGGACTCTATGGCTACACCTTC; CDR3: CASSLGLYGYTF
size: -; D: TRBD1; J: TRBJ1-1; V: TRBV19; DNA: TGTGCCAGTAGTTCCCACCCTCAAAGGGGGCTCACTGAAGCTTTCTTT; CDR3: CASSSHPQRGLTEAFF
size: -; D: -; J: TRBJ2-5; V: TRBV5-1; DNA: TGCGCCAGCAGCCCCCCCCAGCCGGGGGAGACCCAGTACTTC; CDR3: CASSPPQPGETQYF
size: -; D: -; J: TRBJ1-3; V: TRBV6-6; DNA: TGTGCCAGCAGTTACTCCGCAGGGCCCTCTGGAAACACCATATATTTT; CDR3: CASSYSAGPSGNTIYF
size: -; D: -; J: TRBJ2-7; V: TRBV19; DNA: TGTGCCAGTAGTATTGCGAGGGCTCCCTACGAGCAGTACTTC; CDR3: CASSIARAPYEQYF
size: -; D: -; J: TRBJ1-2; V: TRBV5-4; DNA: TGTGCCAGCAGCTTGGCGCGGACCCTGCAGGACGGCTACACCTTC; CDR3: CASSLARTLQDGYTF
size: -; D: TRBD2; J: TRBJ2-5; V: TRBV19; DNA: TGTGCCAGTAGTTCGGGACTAGCGGTCCAAGAGACCCAGTACTTC; CDR3: CASSSGLAVQETQYF
size: -; D: -; J: TRBJ2-1; V: TRBV7-6; DNA: TGTGCCAGCAGCTTCTCAAAACTCCCAAACTACAATGAGCAGTTCTTC; CDR3: CASSFSKLPNYNEQFF
size: few; D: -; J: TRBJ1-1; V: TRBV9; DNA: TGTGCCAGCAGCGTAGAAGGGACACTGAACACTGAAGCTTTCTTT; CDR3: CASSVEGTLNTEAFF
size: -; D: -; J: TRBJ2-5; V: TRBV9; DNA: TGTGCCAGCAGCGTAGCTAGCAATTCGGAGACCCAGTACTTC; CDR3: CASSVASNSETQYF
size: once; D: TRBD2; J: TRBJ2-1; V: TRBV5-1; DNA: TGCGCCAGCAGCCCCTTGACGGGGGGTGTAAAAAATGAGCAGTTCTTC; CDR3: CASSPLTGGVKNEQFF
size: -; D: -; J: TRBJ2-1; V: TRBV7-2; DNA: TGTGCCAGCAGCCCCCCGGGTAGGGGGAATGAGCAGTTCTTC; CDR3: CASSPPGRGNEQFF
size: -; D: -; J: TRBJ2-1; V: TRBV28; DNA: TGTGCCAGCAGTTCCCCAGGAGCGACCCAAAATGAGCAGTTCTTC; CDR3: CASSSPGATQNEQFF
size: once; D: TRBD1; J: TRBJ2-5; V: TRBV5-1; DNA: TGCGCCAGCAGTTTCTCAGGGGGACGGGAGACCCAGTACTTC; CDR3: CASSFSGGRETQYF
size: -; D: -; J: TRBJ2-2; V: TRBV7-2; DNA: TGTGCCAGCAGCTTAAACGGCGGGGTAATCGGGGAGCTGTTTTTT; CDR3: CASSLNGGVIGELFF
size: -; D: -; J: TRBJ1-1; V: TRBV6-5; DNA: TGTGCCAGCAGTTACTCGACGGCGGGGCATGGTGAAGCTTTCTTT; CDR3: CASSYSTAGHGEAFF
size: -; D: -; J: TRBJ2-7; V: TRBV6-1; DNA: TGTGCCAGCAGTGAAAGCCCCGGGAATTACGAGCAGTACTTC; CDR3: CASSESPGNYEQYF
size: -; D: -; J: TRBJ2-2; V: TRBV7-3; DNA: TGTGCCAGCAGCTCATGGGAGACCCAACGGGGGGAGCTGTTTTTT; CDR3: CASSSWETQRGELFF
size: -; D: -; J: TRBJ1-5; V: TRBV18; DNA: TGTGCCAGCTCACCAAAAGGACAGACGGGTCAGCCCCAGCATTTT; CDR3: CASSPKGQTGQPQHF
size: -; D: TRBD1; J: TRBJ2-7; V: TRBV29-1; DNA: TGCAGCGTTGGAAAACGGACAGGGGGCAACGAGCAGTACTTC; CDR3: CSVGKRTGGNEQYF
size: -; D: TRBD1; J: TRBJ2-7; V: TRBV28; DNA: TGTGCCAGTAGCACCAACAGGGGGCGCACCTACGAGCAGTACTTC; CDR3: CASSTNRGRTYEQYF
size: -; D: -; J: TRBJ1-1; V: TRBV5-1; DNA: TGCGCCAGCAGCTTGGCCCGGGGTTTGAACACTGAAGCTTTCTTT; CDR3: CASSLARGLNTEAFF
size: -; D: TRBD1; J: TRBJ2-7; V: TRBV5-6; DNA: TGTGCCAGCAGCTCCCGGGACAGGGGAGGAGACGAGCAGTACTTC; CDR3: CASSSRDRGGDEQYF
size: -; D: TRBD1; J: TRBJ2-7; V: TRBV5-4; DNA: TGTGCCAGCAGCTTGACAGGGGCTGGCGGATTGGGCTCGGAGCAGTACTTC; CDR3: CASSLTGAGGLGSEQYF
size: -; D: -; J: TRBJ1-1; V: TRBV29-1; DNA: TGCAGCGCTCCTGGGCGGATCAAGAACACTGAAGCTTTCTTT; CDR3: CSAPGRIKNTEAFF
size: -; D: TRBD2; J: TRBJ2-5; V: TRBV7-2; DNA: TGTGCCAGCAGCACGAGGCTAGCGGGACAAGAGACCCAGTACTTC; CDR3: CASSTRLAGQETQYF
size: -; D: TRBD2; J: TRBJ2-1; V: TRBV5-4; DNA: TGTGCCAGCAGAACCTTAAGCGGGACCGAGAATGAGCAGTTCTTC; CDR3: CASRTLSGTENEQFF
size: -; D: -; J: TRBJ2-3; V: TRBV18; DNA: TGTGCCAGCTCACCTAGACAGGCCCAGGGGAGCACAGATACGCAGTATTTT; CDR3: CASSPRQAQGSTDTQYF
size: -; D: TRBD2; J: TRBJ2-3; V: TRBV29-1; DNA: TGCAGCGTTGGTAGCGGGGGCACAGATACGCAGTATTTT; CDR3: CSVGSGGTDTQYF
size: -; D: -; J: TRBJ1-1; V: TRBV9; DNA: TGTGCCAGCAGCGTCATGGGGGCAGAAGGCACTGAAGCTTTCTTT; CDR3: CASSVMGAEGTEAFF
size: -; D: -; J: TRBJ1-6; V: TRBV9; DNA: TGTGCCAGCAGCCAGGGACCCAGCTCCTATAATTCACCCCTCCACTTT; CDR3: CASSQGPSSYNSPLHF
size: -; D: -; J: TRBJ1-4; V: TRBV18; DNA: TGTGCCAGCTCACCACCGAGTCGGCAGAATGAAAAACTGTTTTTT; CDR3: CASSPPSRQNEKLFF
size: -; D: -; J: TRBJ2-3; V: TRBV27; DNA: TGTGCCAGCAGCCGGGTTGGGGCAACAGATACGCAGTATTTT; CDR3: CASSRVGATDTQYF
size: -; D: TRBD1; J: TRBJ1-1; V: TRBV5-1; DNA: TGCGCCAGCAGCAAAATACAGGGGGTTGGGACCACTGAAGCTTTCTTT; CDR3: CASSKIQGVGTTEAFF
size: -; D: -; J: TRBJ2-1; V: TRBV14; DNA: TGTGCCAGCAGCCAAGAGGCAGGGGTCTCCTACAATGAGCAGTTCTTC; CDR3: CASSQEAGVSYNEQFF
size: -; D: -; J: TRBJ1-2; V: TRBV6-1; DNA: TGTGCCAGCAAAGAACTTACTGGCTACACCTTC; CDR3: CASKELTGYTF
size: -; D: -; J: TRBJ1-4; V: TRBV28; DNA: TGTGCCAGCACCGTAAGGGCCCATTGGGAAAAACTGTTTTTT; CDR3: CASTVRAHWEKLFF
size: once; D: TRBD1; J: TRBJ2-1; V: TRBV11-1; DNA: TGTGCCAGCAGCCCAGGGGACAGGGGGCTCAATGAGCAGTTCTTC; CDR3: CASSPGDRGLNEQFF